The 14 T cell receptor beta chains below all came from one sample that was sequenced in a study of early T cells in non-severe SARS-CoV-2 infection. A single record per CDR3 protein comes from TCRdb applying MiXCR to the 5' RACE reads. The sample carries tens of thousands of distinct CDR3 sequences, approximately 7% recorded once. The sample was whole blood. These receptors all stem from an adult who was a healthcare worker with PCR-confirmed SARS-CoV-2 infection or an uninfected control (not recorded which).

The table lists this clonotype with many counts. CDR3 in amino acids: CASSDRGGSADTQYF. In DNA, the CDR3 is TGTGCCAGCAGTGACCGGGGCGGGAGTGCAGATACGCAGTATTTT. The chain links TRBV6-4 to TRBJ2-3; 7 bases line up with TRBD2. J was trimmed by 4 bases and V by 2 bases; bases with no gene match: 6. The germline V gene encodes CDR1 MRHNA and CDR2 SNTAGT. The CDR3 extends over 15 amino acids.

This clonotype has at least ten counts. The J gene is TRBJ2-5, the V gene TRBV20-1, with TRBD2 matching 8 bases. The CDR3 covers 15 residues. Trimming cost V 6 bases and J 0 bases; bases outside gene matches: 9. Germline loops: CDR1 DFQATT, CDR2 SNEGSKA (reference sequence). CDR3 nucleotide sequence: TGCAGTGCCGAAGTCCAGCGGGAGTACCAAGAGACCCAGTACTTC. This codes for CSAEVQREYQETQYF.

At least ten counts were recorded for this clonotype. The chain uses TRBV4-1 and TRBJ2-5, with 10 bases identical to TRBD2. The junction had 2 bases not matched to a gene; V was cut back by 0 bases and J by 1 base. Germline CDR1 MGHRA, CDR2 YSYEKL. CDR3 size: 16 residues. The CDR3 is CASSQDGTSVQETQYF. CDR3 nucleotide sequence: TGCGCCAGCAGCCAAGATGGGACTAGCGTCCAAGAGACCCAGTACTTC.

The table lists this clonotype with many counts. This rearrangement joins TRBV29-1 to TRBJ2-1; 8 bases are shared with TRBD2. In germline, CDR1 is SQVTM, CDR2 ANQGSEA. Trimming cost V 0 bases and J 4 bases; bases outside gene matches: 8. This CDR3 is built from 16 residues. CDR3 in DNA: TGCAGCGTTGAAGATCCCAAACTAGCGGAGTACAATGAGCAGTTCTTC. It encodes CSVEDPKLAEYNEQFF.

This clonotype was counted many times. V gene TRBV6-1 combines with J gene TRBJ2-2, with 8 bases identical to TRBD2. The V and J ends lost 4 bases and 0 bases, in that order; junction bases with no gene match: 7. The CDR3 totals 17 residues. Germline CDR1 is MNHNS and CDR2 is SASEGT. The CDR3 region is CASSALPGLANTGELFF. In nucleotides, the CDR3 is TGTGCCAGCAGTGCGTTACCGGGACTAGCGAACACCGGGGAGCTGTTTTTT.

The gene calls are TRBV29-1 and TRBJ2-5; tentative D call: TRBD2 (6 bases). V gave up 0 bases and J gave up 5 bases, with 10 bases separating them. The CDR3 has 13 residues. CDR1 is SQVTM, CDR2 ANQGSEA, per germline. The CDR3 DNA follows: TGCAGCGTTGAAGATAGCCGGGGGGAGACCCAGTACTTC. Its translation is CSVEDSRGETQYF. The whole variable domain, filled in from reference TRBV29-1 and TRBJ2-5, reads SAVISQKPSRDICQRGTSLTIQCQVDSQVTMMFWYRQQPGQSLTLIATANQGSEATYESGFVIDKFPISRPNLTFSTLTVSNMSPEDSSIYLCSVEDSRGETQYFGPGTRLLVL.

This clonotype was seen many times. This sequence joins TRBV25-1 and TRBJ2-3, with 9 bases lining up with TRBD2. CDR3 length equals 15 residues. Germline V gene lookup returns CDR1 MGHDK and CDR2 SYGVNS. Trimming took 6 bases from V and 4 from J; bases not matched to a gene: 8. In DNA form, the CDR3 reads TGTGCCAGCAGAGGGCTAGCGGGATACTCAGATACGCAGTATTTT. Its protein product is CASRGLAGYSDTQYF.

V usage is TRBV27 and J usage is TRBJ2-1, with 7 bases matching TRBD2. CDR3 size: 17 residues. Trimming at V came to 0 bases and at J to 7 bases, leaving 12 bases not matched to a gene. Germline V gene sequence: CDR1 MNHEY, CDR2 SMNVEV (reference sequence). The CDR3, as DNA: TGTGCCAGCAGTTTATCGTGGGGAGGGTTGAACGTGAATGAGCAGTTCTTC. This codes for CASSLSWGGLNVNEQFF.

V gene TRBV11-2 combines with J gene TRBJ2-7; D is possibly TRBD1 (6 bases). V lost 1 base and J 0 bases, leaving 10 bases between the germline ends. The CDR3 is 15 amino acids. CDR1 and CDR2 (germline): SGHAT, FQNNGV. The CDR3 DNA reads TGTGCCAGCAGCTTAGCCCAGGACAGCTCCTACGAGCAGTACTTC. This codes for CASSLAQDSSYEQYF. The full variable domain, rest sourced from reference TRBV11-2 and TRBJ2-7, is EAGVAQSPRYKIIEKRQSVAFWCNPISGHATLYWYQQILGQGPKLLIQFQNNGVVDDSQLPKDRFSAERLKGVDSTLKIQPAKLEDSAVYLCASSLAQDSSYEQYFGPGTRLTVT.

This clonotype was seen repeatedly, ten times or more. In nucleotides, the CDR3 is TGCAGCGTTGAAGATCGGGACAGCGGGACTGACAATGAGCAGTTCTTC. Amino acids: CSVEDRDSGTDNEQFF. The chain is built from TRBV29-1 and TRBJ2-1, with D perhaps being TRBD1 or TRBD2 (7 bases each). Germline CDR1 SQVTM, CDR2 ANQGSEA. Trimming took off 0 bases at V and 5 bases at J, with 17 bases between the two ends. The CDR3 totals 16 residues.

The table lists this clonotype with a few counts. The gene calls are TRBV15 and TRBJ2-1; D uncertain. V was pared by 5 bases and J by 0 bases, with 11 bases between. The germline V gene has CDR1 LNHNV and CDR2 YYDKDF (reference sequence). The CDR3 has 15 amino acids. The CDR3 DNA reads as TGTGCCACCAGCGACCTCCGTAGCTCCTACAATGAGCAGTTCTTC. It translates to CATSDLRSSYNEQFF. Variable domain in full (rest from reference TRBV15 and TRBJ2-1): DAMVIQNPRYQVTQFGKPVTLSCSQTLNHNVMYWYQQKSSQAPKLLFHYYDKDFNNEADTPDNFQSRRPNTSFCFLDIRSPGLGDTAMYLCATSDLRSSYNEQFFGPGTRLTVL.

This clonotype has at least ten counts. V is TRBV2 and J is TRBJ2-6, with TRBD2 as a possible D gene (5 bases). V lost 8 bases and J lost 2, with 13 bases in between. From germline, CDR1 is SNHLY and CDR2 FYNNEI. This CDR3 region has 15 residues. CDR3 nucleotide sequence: TGTGCCAGCGAGCTGGAGGCAGCTGGGGCCAACGTCCTGACTTTC. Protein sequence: CASELEAAGANVLTF.

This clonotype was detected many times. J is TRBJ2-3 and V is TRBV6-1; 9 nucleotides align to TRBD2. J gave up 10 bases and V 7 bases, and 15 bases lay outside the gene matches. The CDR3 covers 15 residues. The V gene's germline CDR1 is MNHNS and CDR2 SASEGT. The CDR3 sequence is CASIAGTSYIRAQYF. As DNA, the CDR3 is TGTGCCAGCATCGCCGGGACTAGCTATATCAGGGCGCAGTATTTT.

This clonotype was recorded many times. CDR3: CAIGSLSRSSGANVLTF. Here the CDR3 DNA reads TGTGCCATCGGGAGCCTTTCACGTTCCTCTGGGGCCAACGTCCTGACTTTC. V is TRBV10-3 and J is TRBJ2-6, with D possibly matching TRBD2 (5 bases). Germline lookup yields CDR1 ENHRY and CDR2 SYGVKD. The CDR3 loop spans 17 amino acids. Trimming took off 8 bases at V and 0 bases at J, with 17 bases between the two ends.